Below, one T cell receptor beta chain is given with its context. Its antigen remains unidentified. The sample originates from a study of cytomegalovirus exposure and HLA in healthy donors. Study-level points and caveats: Reports described diagnosis of cytomegalovirus status by the classifier as highly specific and sensitive.

CDR3 length: 14 residues. Per the germline V gene, CDR1 is SGHTA and CDR2 is FQGNSA. V was pared by 5 bases and J by 8 bases, with 7 bases of the junction left unmatched. The repertoire was sequenced with immunoSEQ multiplex PCR; TCRdb's copy has only in-frame clones and lacks some. The sample lists 150,000 to 200,000 clones, 80% to 85% occurring once. This TCR derives from a woman aged 18-35 years in good health and CMV-seropositive. The chain combines TRBV7-2 with TRBJ1-4; TRBD1 aligns across 8 bases. The source material was PBMCs. CDR3 sequence: CASSQTGEAEKLFF. CDR3 bases: TGTGCCAGCAGCCAGACAGGGGAAGCCGAAAAACTGTTTTTT.